This T cell receptor beta chain comes out of a study of T-cell memory formation after mild COVID-19 (dated by TCRdb to the early 2020s). For context, the study as a whole: TCR sequence clusters from the two donors were found to be largely donor specific. In a couple of donors, T-cell clones that expanded and contracted after mild COVID-19 were tracked by sequencing TCRalpha and TCRbeta repertoires over time. Two young, previously healthy adult volunteers, one female and one male, were included in the cohort.

Overall study outcomes, separate from this receptor: Contracting CD4+ clones turned up mainly in the CM and EM memory subsets, whereas EMRA was where CD8+ clones were enriched. The study included only a couple of mild cases, and larger cohorts that include severe cases with pre-infection samples were judged to be necessary. From day 15 to 85, contracting clones showed balanced CD4/CD8 phenotypes, whereas a second wave of clones that expanded from day 15 to 37 leaned towards CD4+. SARS-CoV-2 specificity of the second-wave clones peaking on day 37 was not confirmed. Some responding clones were detected in pre-infection memory, which suggested that pre-existing cross-reactive memory T cells had joined the SARS-CoV-2 response.

This clonotype was counted only a few times. Its cognate antigen has yet to be identified. No base qualities exist here, and no much larger clone lies one base off it. Ficoll-Paque density gradient centrifugation was used to isolate PBMCs. V is cut back by 0 bases and J by 9 bases, with 11 bases in the junction unmatched. Measured from the cysteine to the phenylalanine, the CDR3 is 17 residues long. The kept DNA is CDR3 alone, 51 bases in frame from the first base. CDR1 and CDR2 are read off the germline V gene (reference sequence) as LGHDT and YNNKEL. The instrument given in TCRdb is Illumina NovaSeq 6000. Using 5'RACE with constant-segment primers, TCRalpha and TCRbeta cDNA libraries were constructed, with sample barcodes and unique molecular identifiers added in the process. RNA was extracted from every sample with Trizol reagent. Amplification of the libraries took two PCR steps, and the second step added a second sample barcode plus Illumina TruSeq adapters. Libraries were sequenced on an Illumina NovaSeq with 2 x 150 bp paired-end reads. Turning to the authors' computational methods: Reads were demultiplexed and collapsed into UMI-guided consensus sequences with migec v1.2.7. With mixcr v2.1.11, UMI consensuses were aligned to TRA and TRB V and J templates and assembled into clonotypes. Expanded or contracted clonotypes were those called significant by both edgeR and NoisET, with noise models trained on biological replicates. For edgeR calls, the cutoffs were a false discovery rate-adjusted p below 0.01 and a log2 fold-change threshold of 1. As an exploratory analysis of dynamics, max-normalized trajectories of the 1000 most abundant clonotypes were examined by PCA with hierarchical clustering. The CD4 or CD8 phenotype of responding clones was assigned using the separately sequenced CD4+ and CD8+ repertoires. In TCRdb, the public reads were trimmed at Q25 with fastp and aligned with MiXCR, with productive beta chains retained. Identical CDR3 protein sequences are pooled into one entry, listed with their most common genes and DNA. The V and J calls and clone size come from TCRdb's table, not from the authors' own analysis. This sample lists about 360,000 distinct CDR3 sequences; approximately 15% were detected once. 22% of the sample is held by the ten biggest clonotypes.

This TCR derives from a man aged 18 to 35 who had mild COVID-19 (a few samples of this study predate the infection). The sample titles of this study are shuffled in the database, so cell type and time point are left out; the donor was told from shared clones. This chain is built from TRBV3-1 and TRBJ2-1, with 10 bases in between that match TRBD2. The specimen sequenced was PBMCs or a T cell subset sorted from them (not recorded which). The CDR3 sequence is CASSQDRQRGGRGEQFF. The sequenced DNA is TGTGCCAGCAGCCAAGATCGACAGCGGGGGGGCCGTGGTGAGCAGTTCTTC.